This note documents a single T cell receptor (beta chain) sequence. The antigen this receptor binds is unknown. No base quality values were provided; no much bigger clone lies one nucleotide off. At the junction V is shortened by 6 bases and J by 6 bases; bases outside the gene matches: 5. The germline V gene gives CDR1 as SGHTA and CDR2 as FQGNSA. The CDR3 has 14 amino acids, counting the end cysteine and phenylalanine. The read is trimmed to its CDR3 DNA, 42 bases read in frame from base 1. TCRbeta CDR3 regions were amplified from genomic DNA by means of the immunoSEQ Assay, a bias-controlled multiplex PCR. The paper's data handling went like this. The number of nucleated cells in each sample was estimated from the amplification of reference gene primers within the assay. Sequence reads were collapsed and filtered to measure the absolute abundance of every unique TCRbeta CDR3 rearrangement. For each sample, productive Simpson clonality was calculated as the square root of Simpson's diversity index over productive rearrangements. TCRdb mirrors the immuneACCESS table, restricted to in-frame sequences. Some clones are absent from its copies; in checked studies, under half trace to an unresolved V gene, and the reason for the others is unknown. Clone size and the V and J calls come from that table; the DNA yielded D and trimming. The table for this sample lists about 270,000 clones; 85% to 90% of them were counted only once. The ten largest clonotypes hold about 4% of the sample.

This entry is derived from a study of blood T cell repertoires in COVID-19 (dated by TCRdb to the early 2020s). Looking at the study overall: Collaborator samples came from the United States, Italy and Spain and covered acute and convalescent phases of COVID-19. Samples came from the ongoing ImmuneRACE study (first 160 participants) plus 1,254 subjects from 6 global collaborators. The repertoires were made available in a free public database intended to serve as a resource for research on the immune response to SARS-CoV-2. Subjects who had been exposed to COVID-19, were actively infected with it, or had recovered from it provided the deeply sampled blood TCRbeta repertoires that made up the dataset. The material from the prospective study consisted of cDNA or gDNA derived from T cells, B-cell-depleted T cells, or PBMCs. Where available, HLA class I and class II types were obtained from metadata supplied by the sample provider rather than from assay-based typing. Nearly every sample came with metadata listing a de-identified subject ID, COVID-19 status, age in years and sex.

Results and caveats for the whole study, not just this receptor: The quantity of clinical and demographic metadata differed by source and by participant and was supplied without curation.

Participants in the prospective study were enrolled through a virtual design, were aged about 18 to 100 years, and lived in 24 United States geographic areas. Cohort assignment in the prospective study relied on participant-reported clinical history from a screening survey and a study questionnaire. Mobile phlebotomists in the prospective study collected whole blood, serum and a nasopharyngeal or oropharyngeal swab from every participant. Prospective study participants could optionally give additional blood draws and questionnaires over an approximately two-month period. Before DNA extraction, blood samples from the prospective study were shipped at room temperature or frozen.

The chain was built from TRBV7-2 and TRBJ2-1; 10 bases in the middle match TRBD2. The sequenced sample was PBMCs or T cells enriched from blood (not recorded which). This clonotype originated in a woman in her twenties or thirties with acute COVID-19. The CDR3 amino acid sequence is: CASRSGRGGNEQFF. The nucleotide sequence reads TGTGCCAGCAGGAGCGGGAGGGGCGGCAATGAGCAGTTCTTC.